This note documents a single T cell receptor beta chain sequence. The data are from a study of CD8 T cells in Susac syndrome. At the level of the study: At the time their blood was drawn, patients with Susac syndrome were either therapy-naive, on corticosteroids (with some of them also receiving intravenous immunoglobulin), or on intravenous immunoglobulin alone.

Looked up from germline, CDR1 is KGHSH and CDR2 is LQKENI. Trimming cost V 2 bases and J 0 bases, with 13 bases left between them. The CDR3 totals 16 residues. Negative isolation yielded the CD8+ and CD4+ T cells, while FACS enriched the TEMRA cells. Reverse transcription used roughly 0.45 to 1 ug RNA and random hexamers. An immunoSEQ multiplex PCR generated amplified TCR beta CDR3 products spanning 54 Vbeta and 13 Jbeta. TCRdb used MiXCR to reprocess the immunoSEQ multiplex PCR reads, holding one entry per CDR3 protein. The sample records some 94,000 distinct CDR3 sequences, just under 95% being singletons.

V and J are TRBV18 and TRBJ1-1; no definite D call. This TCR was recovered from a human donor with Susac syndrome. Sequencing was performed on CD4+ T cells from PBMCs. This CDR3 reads CASSPIRAGLNTEAFF. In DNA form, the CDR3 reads TGTGCCAGCTCACCAATTCGGGCGGGATTGAACACTGAAGCTTTCTTT.